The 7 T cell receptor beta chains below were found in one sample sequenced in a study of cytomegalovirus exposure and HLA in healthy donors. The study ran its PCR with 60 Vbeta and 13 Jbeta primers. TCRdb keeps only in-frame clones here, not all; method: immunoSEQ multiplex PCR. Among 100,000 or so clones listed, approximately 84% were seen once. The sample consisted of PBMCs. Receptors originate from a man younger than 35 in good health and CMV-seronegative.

The CDR3 region is CASSNTLGGNYGYTF. CDR3 bases: TGTGCCAGCAGTAACACGCTAGGGGGTAACTATGGCTACACCTTC. This chain uses TRBV28 with TRBJ1-2; D may be TRBD1 (6 bases). This CDR3 spans 15 amino acids. Germline V gives CDR1 MDHEN, CDR2 SYDVKM. Trimming took off 5 bases at V and 1 base at J, with 14 bases between the two ends.

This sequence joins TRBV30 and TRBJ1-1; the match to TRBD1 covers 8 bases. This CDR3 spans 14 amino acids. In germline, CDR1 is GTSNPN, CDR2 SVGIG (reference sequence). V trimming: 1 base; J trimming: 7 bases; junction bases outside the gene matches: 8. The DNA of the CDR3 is TGTGCCTGGAGTGCTACCCCCGGGACAGGTGAAGCTTTCTTT. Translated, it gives CAWSATPGTGEAFF.

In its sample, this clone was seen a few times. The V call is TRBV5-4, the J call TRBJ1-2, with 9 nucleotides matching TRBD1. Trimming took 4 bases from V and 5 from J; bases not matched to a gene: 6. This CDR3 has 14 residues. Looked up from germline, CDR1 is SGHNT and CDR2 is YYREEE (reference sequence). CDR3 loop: CASSQGDRDYGYTF. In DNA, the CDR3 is TGTGCCAGCAGCCAGGGGGACAGGGATTATGGCTACACCTTC.

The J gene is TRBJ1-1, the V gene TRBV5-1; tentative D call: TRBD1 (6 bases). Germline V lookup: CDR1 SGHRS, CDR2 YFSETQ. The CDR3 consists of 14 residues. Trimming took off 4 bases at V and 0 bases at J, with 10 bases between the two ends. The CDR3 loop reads CASSRTALNTEAFF. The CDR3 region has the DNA TGCGCCAGCAGCAGGACAGCCCTGAACACTGAAGCTTTCTTT.

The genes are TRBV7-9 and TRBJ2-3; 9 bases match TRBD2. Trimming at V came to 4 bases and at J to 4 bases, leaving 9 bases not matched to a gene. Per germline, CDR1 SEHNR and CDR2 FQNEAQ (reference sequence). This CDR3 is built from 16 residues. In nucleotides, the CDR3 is TGTGCCAGCAGCTCCTGGGGTAGCGGGAGTTCAGATACGCAGTATTTT. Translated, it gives CASSSWGSGSSDTQYF.

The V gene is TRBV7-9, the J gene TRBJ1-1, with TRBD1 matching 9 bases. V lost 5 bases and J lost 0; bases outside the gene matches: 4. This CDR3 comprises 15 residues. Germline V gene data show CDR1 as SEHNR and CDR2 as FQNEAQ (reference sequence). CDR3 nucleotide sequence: TGTGCCAGCAGCCCTGGGACAGGGTTGAACACTGAAGCTTTCTTT. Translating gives CASSPGTGLNTEAFF. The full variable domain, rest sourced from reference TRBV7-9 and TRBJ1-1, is DTGVSQNPRHKITKRGQNVTFRCDPISEHNRLYWYRQTLGQGPEFLTYFQNEAQLEKSRLLSDRFSAERPKGSFSTLEIQRTEQGDSAMYLCASSPGTGLNTEAFFGQGTRLTVV.

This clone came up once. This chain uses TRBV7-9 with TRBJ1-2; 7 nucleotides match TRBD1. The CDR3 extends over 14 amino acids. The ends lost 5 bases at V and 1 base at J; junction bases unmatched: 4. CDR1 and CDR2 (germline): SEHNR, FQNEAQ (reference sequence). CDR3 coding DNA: TGTGCCAGCAGCAGACCAGGGGGTAACTATGGCTACACCTTC. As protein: CASSRPGGNYGYTF.